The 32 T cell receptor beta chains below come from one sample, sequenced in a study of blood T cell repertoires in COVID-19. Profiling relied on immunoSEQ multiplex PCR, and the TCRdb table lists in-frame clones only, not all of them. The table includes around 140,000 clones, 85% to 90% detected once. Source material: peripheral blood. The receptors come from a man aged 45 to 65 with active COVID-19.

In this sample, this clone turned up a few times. The CDR3 sequence is CASRHRAGALAGELFF. The CDR3 bases are TGTGCCAGCAGACACAGGGCTGGAGCTTTGGCCGGGGAGCTGTTTTTT. The rearrangement links TRBV11-2 to TRBJ2-2, with a tentative D call TRBD1 (6 bases). Germline loops: CDR1 SGHAT, CDR2 FQNNGV. This CDR3 has 16 amino acids. V lost 6 bases and J 6 bases, leaving 20 bases between the germline ends.

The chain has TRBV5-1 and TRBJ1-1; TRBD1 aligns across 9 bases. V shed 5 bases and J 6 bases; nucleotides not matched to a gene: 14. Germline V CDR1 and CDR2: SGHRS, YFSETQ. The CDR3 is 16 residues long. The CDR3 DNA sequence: TGCGCCAGCAGGGATCCGGGACAGGGAGGATGGTCTGAAGCTTTCTTT. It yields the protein CASRDPGQGGWSEAFF.

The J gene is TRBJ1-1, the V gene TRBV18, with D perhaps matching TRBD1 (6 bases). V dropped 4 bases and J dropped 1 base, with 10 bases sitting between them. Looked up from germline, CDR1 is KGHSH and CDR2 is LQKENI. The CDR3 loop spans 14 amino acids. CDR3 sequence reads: CASSRGGQNTEAFF. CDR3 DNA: TGTGCCAGCTCACGGGGGGGGCAGAACACTGAAGCTTTCTTT.

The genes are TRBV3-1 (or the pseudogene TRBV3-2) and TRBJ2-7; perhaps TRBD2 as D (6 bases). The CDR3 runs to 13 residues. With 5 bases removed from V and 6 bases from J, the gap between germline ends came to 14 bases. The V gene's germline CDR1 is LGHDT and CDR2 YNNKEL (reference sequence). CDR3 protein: CASSGRWGSEQYF. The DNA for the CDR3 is TGTGCCAGCAGCGGGAGGTGGGGGAGCGAGCAGTACTTC.

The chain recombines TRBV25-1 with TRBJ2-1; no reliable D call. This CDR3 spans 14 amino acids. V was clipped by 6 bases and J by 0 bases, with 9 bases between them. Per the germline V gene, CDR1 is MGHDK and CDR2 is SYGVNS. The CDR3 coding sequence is TGTGCCAGCAGCGACACCCGCTCCTACAATGAGCAGTTCTTC. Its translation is CASSDTRSYNEQFF.

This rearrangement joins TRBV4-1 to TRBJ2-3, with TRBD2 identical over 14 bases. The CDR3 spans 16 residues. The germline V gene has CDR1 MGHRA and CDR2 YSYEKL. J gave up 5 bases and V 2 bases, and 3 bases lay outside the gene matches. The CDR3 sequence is CASSQPGLAGGDTQYF. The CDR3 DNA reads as TGCGCCAGCAGCCAACCCGGACTAGCGGGGGGAGATACGCAGTATTTT.

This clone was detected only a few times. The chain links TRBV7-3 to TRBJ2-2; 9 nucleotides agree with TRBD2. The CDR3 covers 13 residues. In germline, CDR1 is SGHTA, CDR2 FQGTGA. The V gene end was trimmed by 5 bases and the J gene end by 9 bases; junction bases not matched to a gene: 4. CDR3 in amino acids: CASSLGLARELFF. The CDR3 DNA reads TGTGCCAGCAGCCTGGGACTAGCCAGGGAGCTGTTTTTT.

DNA of the CDR3: TGTGCCAGCAGCCCACGACTAGCGGGGGCCAGAACGAACACCGGGGAGCTGTTTTTT. It yields the protein CASSPRLAGARTNTGELFF. The chain combines TRBV7-9 with TRBJ2-2; 12 bases map to TRBD2. After removal of 5 bases from V and 0 bases from J, the junction contained 10 bases not matched to a gene. This CDR3 contains 19 residues. Germline CDR1 SEHNR, CDR2 FQNEAQ (reference sequence).

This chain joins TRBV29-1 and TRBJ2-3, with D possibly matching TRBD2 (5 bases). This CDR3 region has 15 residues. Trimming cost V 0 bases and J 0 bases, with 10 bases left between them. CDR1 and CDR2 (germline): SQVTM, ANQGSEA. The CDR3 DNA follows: TGCAGCGTTGAAGATCCGGCTAGCAGCACAGATACGCAGTATTTT. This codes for CSVEDPASSTDTQYF.

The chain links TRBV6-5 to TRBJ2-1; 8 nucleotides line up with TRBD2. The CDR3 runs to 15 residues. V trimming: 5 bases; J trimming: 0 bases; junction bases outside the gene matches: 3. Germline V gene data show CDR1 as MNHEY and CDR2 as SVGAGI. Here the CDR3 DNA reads TGTGCCAGCAGTCCGGGGGGGAGCTCCTACAATGAGCAGTTCTTC. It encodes CASSPGGSSYNEQFF.

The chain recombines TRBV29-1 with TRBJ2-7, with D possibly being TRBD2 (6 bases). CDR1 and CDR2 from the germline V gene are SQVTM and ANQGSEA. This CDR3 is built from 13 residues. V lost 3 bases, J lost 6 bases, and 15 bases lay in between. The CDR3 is CSVDWGYGSEQYF. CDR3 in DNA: TGCAGCGTTGATTGGGGTTACGGGAGCGAGCAGTACTTC.

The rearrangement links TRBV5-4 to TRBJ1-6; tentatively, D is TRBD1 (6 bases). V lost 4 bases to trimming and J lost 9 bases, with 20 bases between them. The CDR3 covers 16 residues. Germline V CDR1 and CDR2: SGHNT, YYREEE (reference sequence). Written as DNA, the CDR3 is TGTGCCAGCAGCCTAAATACCGGGACAAGGGGTTCACCCCTCCACTTT. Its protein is CASSLNTGTRGSPLHF.

CDR3 DNA: TGTGCCAGTAGCGGGGGGGTATTTCGGAGCACAGATACGCAGTATTTT. Its protein is CASSGGVFRSTDTQYF. The chain couples TRBV19 to TRBJ2-3, with 8 bases identical to TRBD2. V shed 6 bases and J 0 bases; nucleotides not matched to a gene: 8. This CDR3 has 16 residues. Germline CDR1 and CDR2: LNHDA and SQIVND (reference sequence).

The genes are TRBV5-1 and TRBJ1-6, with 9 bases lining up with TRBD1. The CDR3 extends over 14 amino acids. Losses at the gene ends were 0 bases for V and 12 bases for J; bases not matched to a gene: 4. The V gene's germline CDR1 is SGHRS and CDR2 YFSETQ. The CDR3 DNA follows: TGCGCCAGCAGCTTGGTAGGGGACAGGGAACCCCTCCACTTT. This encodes CASSLVGDREPLHF.

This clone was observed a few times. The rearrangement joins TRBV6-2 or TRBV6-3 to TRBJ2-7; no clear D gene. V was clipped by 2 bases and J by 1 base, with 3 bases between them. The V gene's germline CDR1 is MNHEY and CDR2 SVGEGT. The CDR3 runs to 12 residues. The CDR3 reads CASSYESYEQYF. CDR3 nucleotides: TGTGCCAGCAGTTACGAGTCCTACGAGCAGTACTTC.

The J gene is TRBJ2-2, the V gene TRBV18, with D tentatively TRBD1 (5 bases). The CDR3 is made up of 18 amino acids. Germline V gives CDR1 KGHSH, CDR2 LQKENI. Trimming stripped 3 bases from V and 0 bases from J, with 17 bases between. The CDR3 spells CASSPSRQLTPNTGELFF. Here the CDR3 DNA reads TGTGCCAGCTCACCGAGTAGACAGCTAACTCCGAACACCGGGGAGCTGTTTTTT.

CDR3 protein: CASSTSWETQYF. CDR3 in DNA: TGTGCCAGTTCTACTAGTTGGGAGACCCAGTACTTC. The V and J genes are TRBV19 and TRBJ2-5; D is perhaps TRBD2 (5 bases). The CDR3 sequence is 12 residues long. Trimming took 8 bases from V and 5 from J, leaving 12 bases between them. Germline loops: CDR1 LNHDA, CDR2 SQIVND (reference sequence).

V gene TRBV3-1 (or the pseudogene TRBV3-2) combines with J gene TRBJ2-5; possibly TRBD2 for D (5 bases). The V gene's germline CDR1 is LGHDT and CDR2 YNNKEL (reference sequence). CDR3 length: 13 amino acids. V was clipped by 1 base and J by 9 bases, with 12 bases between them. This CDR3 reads CASSQGSREPQYF. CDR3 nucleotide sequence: TGTGCCAGCAGCCAAGGTTCCCGGGAACCCCAGTACTTC.

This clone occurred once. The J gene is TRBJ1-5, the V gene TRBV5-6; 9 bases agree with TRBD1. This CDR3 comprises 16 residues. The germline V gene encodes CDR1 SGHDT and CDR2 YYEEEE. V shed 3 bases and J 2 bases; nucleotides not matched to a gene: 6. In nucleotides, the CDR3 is TGTGCCAGCAGCTCGCTGGACAGGGGTGGCAATCAGCCCCAGCATTTT. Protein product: CASSSLDRGGNQPQHF.

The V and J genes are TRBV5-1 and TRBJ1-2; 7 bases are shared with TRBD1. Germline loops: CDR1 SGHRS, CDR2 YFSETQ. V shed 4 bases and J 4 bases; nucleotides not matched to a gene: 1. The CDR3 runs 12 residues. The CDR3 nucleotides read TGCGCCAGCAGCAGGGACAGCTATGGCTACACCTTC. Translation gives CASSRDSYGYTF.

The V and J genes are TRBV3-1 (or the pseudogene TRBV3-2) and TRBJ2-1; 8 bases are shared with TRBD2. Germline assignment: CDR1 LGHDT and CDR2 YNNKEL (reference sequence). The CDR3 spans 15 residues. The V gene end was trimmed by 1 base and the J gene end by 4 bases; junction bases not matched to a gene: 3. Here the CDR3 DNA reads TGTGCCAGCAGCCAAGGGCGGGGGGCATACAATGAGCAGTTCTTC. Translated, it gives CASSQGRGAYNEQFF.

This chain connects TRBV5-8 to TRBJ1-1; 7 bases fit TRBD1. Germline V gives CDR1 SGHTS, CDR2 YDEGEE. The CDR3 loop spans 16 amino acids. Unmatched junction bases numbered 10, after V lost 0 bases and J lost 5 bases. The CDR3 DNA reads TGTGCCAGCAGCTTGGCCTTGAGACAGGGAGGAACTGAAGCTTTCTTT. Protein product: CASSLALRQGGTEAFF.

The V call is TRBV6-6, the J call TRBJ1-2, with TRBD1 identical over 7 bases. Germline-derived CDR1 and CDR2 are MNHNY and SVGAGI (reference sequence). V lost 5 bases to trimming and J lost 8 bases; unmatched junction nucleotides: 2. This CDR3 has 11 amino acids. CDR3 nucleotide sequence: TGTGCCAGCAGTACAGGGGTGGGCTACACCTTC. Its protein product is CASSTGVGYTF.

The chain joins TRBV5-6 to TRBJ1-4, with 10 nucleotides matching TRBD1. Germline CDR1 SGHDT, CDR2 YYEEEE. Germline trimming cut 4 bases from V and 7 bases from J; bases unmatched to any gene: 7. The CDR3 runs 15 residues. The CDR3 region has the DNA TGTGCCAGCAGCATAGACAGGGGGCAGGGTGAAAAACTGTTTTTT. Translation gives CASSIDRGQGEKLFF.

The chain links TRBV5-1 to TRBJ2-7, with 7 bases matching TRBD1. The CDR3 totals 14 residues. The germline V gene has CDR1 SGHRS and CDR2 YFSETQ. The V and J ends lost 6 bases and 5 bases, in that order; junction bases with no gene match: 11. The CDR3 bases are TGCGCCAGCACTTCCGGGACAGTATCCCACGAGCAGTACTTC. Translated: CASTSGTVSHEQYF.

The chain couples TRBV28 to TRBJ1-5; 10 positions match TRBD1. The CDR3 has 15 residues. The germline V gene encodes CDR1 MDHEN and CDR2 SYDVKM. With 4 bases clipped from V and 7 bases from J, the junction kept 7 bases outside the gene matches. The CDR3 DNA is TGTGCCAGCAGTTCGACCGGGACAGGGGTACAGCCCCAGCATTTT. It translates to CASSSTGTGVQPQHF.

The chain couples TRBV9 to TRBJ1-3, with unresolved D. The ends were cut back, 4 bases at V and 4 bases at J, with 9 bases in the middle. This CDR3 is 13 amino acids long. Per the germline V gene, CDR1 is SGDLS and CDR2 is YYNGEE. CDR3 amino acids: CASSLRGGNTIYF. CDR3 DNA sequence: TGTGCCAGCAGCCTCCGAGGGGGAAACACCATATATTTT.

This CDR3 is CASSDASGTDLSYEQYF. As DNA, the CDR3 is TGTGCCAGCAGTGACGCCTCCGGGACAGACTTGTCCTACGAGCAGTACTTC. J is TRBJ2-7 and V is TRBV6-1, with 7 bases aligning to TRBD1. There are 17 residues in the CDR3. The V gene's germline CDR1 is MNHNS and CDR2 SASEGT. Trimming cost V 3 bases and J 1 base; bases outside gene matches: 12.

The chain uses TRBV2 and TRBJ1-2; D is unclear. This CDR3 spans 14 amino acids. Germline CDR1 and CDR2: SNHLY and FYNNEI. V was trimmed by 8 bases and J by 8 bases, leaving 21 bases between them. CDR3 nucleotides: TGTGCCAGCGGTAAAGTTTCTTCTCGCGGGGGCTACACCTTC. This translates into CASGKVSSRGGYTF.

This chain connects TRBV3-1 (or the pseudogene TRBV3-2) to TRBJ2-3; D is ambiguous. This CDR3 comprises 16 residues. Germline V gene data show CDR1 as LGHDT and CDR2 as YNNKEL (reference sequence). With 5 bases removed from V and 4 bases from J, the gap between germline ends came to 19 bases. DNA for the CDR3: TGTGCCAGCAGCGAGCGTTTCCTATCCAGCGCAGATACGCAGTATTTT. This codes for CASSERFLSSADTQYF.

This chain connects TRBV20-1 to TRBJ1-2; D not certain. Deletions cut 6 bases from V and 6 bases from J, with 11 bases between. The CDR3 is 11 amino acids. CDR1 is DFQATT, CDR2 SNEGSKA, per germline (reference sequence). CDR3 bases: TGCAGTGCGTTCTCGAGGCATGGCTACACCTTC. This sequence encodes CSAFSRHGYTF.

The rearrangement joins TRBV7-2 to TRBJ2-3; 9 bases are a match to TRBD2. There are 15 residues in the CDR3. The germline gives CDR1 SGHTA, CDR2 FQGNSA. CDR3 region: CAAGPAGGSGDTQYF. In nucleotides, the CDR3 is TGTGCAGCCGGGCCAGCGGGGGGCTCAGGAGATACGCAGTATTTT.